This T cell receptor beta chain is drawn from a study of technical replicates of blood from a few donors. Produced via immunoSEQ multiplex PCR; TCRdb's table is partial and in-frame only. The table has around 92,000 clones, 90% to 96% seen once; the top ten hold over 0.2%. V lost 4 bases to trimming and J lost 1 base; unmatched junction nucleotides: 9. The CDR3 runs 16 residues. In germline, CDR1 is SGHRS, CDR2 YFSETQ. The chain combines TRBV5-1 with TRBJ2-7; 9 nucleotides match TRBD1. What was sequenced was T cells isolated from PBMCs. This receptor was identified in a human donor in good health. As DNA, the CDR3 is TGCGCCAGCAGCCCTATTCCCGGGACAGGGTCCTACGAGCAGTACTTC. This encodes CASSPIPGTGSYEQYF.